This T cell receptor (beta chain) was sequenced in a study of beta chain features in type 1 diabetes. Study-level points and caveats: An over-representation of cells with high TCR expression could result from cDNA sequencing. TCRB CDR3s were moderately but significantly shorter in Type 1 diabetes patients in all four CD4+ subsets. A greater similarity of naive, central memory and Treg TCRB repertoires was seen among patients than among healthy donors.

The entirety of the isolated RNA underwent reverse transcription, so expressed TCRB transcripts were sequenced. Produced via immunoSEQ multiplex PCR; TCRdb's table is partial and in-frame only. The sample contains about 300,000 clones, approximately 13% of which appear only once. This clone showed up just a few times. The antigen remains unidentified. The length of the CDR3 is 14 residues. Germline V gene lookup returns CDR1 SGHDT and CDR2 YYEEEE. V lost 4 bases, J lost 2 bases, and 10 bases lay in between. Sequenced material: naive CD4+ T cells from blood. The chain combines TRBV5-6 with TRBJ1-5; D is unclear. The receptor was derived from a woman between 18 and 30 years old with type 1 diabetes. CDR3 in DNA: TGTGCCAGCAGCCCCAGGTTGGGCAATCAGCCCCAGCATTTT. This sequence encodes CASSPRLGNQPQHF.